This is a list of T cell receptor beta chains from one sample in a study of CD8 T cells in ankylosing spondylitis. TCRdb reanalysed the 5' RACE reads using MiXCR and keeps one entry per CDR3 protein. The repertoire holds 100,000 or so distinct CDR3 sequences, with nearly 25% as singletons. The sequenced sample consisted of synovial fluid, either unsorted or a sorted T cell fraction (not recorded which). Every receptor here comes from a male donor with ankylosing spondylitis. CDR3s include the opening cysteine and the closing phenylalanine or tryptophan. Fields, in order: D gene, J gene, clone size, V gene, CDR3 DNA, CDR3 protein. The D gene is left open where the match is weak. Only part of the rows carry a size: once, few, many, or a class if the clone is expanded.

D gene: -
J gene: TRBJ2-2
clone size: once
V gene: TRBV20-1
CDR3 DNA: TGCAGTGCTAGAGAAGGGCGCAGGACCACGAACACCGGGGAGCTGTTTTTT
CDR3 protein: CSAREGRRTTNTGELFF

D gene: -
J gene: TRBJ2-1
clone size: few
V gene: TRBV24-1
CDR3 DNA: TGTGCCACCAGTGGTGTGGGGGCAAGCTACAATGAGCAGTTCTTC
CDR3 protein: CATSGVGASYNEQFF

D gene: TRBD1
J gene: TRBJ1-1
clone size: few
V gene: TRBV5-1
CDR3 DNA: TGCGCCAGCAGCTCGGGACAGGTCTCTGAAGCTTTCTTT
CDR3 protein: CASSSGQVSEAFF

D gene: -
J gene: TRBJ2-1
clone size: few
V gene: TRBV10-1
CDR3 DNA: TGCGCCAGCAGTGAACCCGGGGTGGTGGTCCCTGAGCAGTTCTTC
CDR3 protein: CASSEPGVVVPEQFF

D gene: -
J gene: TRBJ2-7
clone size: -
V gene: TRBV20-1
CDR3 DNA: -
CDR3 protein: CSASGRDRGLYEQYF

D gene: -
J gene: TRBJ2-7
clone size: -
V gene: TRBV11-2
CDR3 DNA: TGTGCCAGCAGCTTCCGGGGTCTATCCTACGAGCAGTACTTC
CDR3 protein: CASSFRGLSYEQYF

D gene: -
J gene: TRBJ2-1
clone size: -
V gene: TRBV20-1
CDR3 DNA: TGCAGTGCCTGGCGGGGAGTATGGGACAATGAGCAGTTCTTC
CDR3 protein: CSAWRGVWDNEQFF

D gene: TRBD2
J gene: TRBJ2-7
clone size: few
V gene: TRBV20-1
CDR3 DNA: TGCAGTGCTTTTCCCGGGGCCGCGGGAGAGGCGCAGTACTTC
CDR3 protein: CSAFPGAAGEAQYF

D gene: -
J gene: TRBJ2-1
clone size: -
V gene: TRBV6-5
CDR3 DNA: TGTGCCAGCAGTTACTCCGAAGAACCCTACAATGAGCAGTTCTTC
CDR3 protein: CASSYSEEPYNEQFF

D gene: -
J gene: TRBJ1-1
clone size: many
V gene: TRBV30
CDR3 DNA: TGTGCCTGGACCTGGGAGGGTGAAGCTTTCTTT
CDR3 protein: CAWTWEGEAFF

D gene: TRBD2
J gene: TRBJ2-1
clone size: -
V gene: TRBV10-3
CDR3 DNA: TGTGCCATCAGTGGATCTGCGGGAGGGAGAGGTAATGAGCAGTTCTTC
CDR3 protein: CAISGSAGGRGNEQFF

D gene: -
J gene: TRBJ1-2
clone size: -
V gene: TRBV7-2
CDR3 DNA: TGTGCCAGCAGCTTAGTCCCGGGGGGAGAGAATGGCTACACCTTC
CDR3 protein: CASSLVPGGENGYTF

D gene: TRBD1
J gene: TRBJ2-6
clone size: few
V gene: TRBV30
CDR3 DNA: TGTGCCTGGACTAAGGGGGCGGACGGGGCCAACGTCCTGACTTTC
CDR3 protein: CAWTKGADGANVLTF

D gene: -
J gene: TRBJ2-3
clone size: few
V gene: TRBV12-3/TRBV12-4
CDR3 DNA: TGTGCCAGCAGTACGGGCGATGATACGCAGTATTTT
CDR3 protein: CASSTGDDTQYF

D gene: TRBD2
J gene: TRBJ2-7
clone size: few
V gene: TRBV13
CDR3 DNA: TGTGCCAGCAGCTTACTAGCGGGAGATAACTACGAGCAGTACTTC
CDR3 protein: CASSLLAGDNYEQYF

D gene: -
J gene: TRBJ2-5
clone size: many
V gene: TRBV10-3
CDR3 DNA: TGTGCCATCAGTGAGATCGCGGTCTCTGGGGAGACCCAGTACTTC
CDR3 protein: CAISEIAVSGETQYF

D gene: -
J gene: TRBJ2-1
clone size: -
V gene: TRBV20-1
CDR3 DNA: TGCAGTGCTAGAGATATTAGGTCTCGGGACAATGAGCAGTTCTTC
CDR3 protein: CSARDIRSRDNEQFF

D gene: -
J gene: TRBJ2-1
clone size: few
V gene: TRBV15
CDR3 DNA: TGTGCCACCAGCAGAGAAAGTCTTTCCTACAATGAGCAGTTCTTC
CDR3 protein: CATSRESLSYNEQFF

D gene: TRBD1
J gene: TRBJ1-1
clone size: few
V gene: TRBV30
CDR3 DNA: TGTGCCTGGAGTCTACAGGGGAAGGTGGTGGTCACTGAAGCTTTCTTT
CDR3 protein: CAWSLQGKVVVTEAFF

D gene: TRBD2
J gene: TRBJ2-3
clone size: -
V gene: TRBV20-1
CDR3 DNA: TGCAGTGCTAGAATCGGACTAGCGGGACACACAGATACGCAGTATTTT
CDR3 protein: CSARIGLAGHTDTQYF

D gene: TRBD2
J gene: TRBJ2-1
clone size: few
V gene: TRBV20-1
CDR3 DNA: TGCAGTGCTTTACCACGGACTAGCGGGATCTACAATGAGCAGTTCTTC
CDR3 protein: CSALPRTSGIYNEQFF

D gene: -
J gene: TRBJ1-5
clone size: -
V gene: TRBV2
CDR3 DNA: TGTGCCAGTCGTTGGGATAATAGCAATCAGCCCCAGCATTTT
CDR3 protein: CASRWDNSNQPQHF

D gene: -
J gene: TRBJ1-5
clone size: -
V gene: TRBV24-1
CDR3 DNA: TGTGCCACCAGTGATTTAGAGCGCAATCAGCCCCAGCATTTT
CDR3 protein: CATSDLERNQPQHF

D gene: TRBD1
J gene: TRBJ1-1
clone size: -
V gene: TRBV25-1
CDR3 DNA: TGTGCCAGCAGTGCGAAGGGGGCAAGGACAGGGGAGTTAGACACTGAAGCTTTCTTT
CDR3 protein: CASSAKGARTGELDTEAFF

D gene: -
J gene: TRBJ1-1
clone size: many
V gene: TRBV12-3/TRBV12-4
CDR3 DNA: TGTGCCAGCAGTTTCTGGGGGGTCGGAGCCACTGAAGCTTTCTTT
CDR3 protein: CASSFWGVGATEAFF

D gene: TRBD2
J gene: TRBJ2-1
clone size: -
V gene: TRBV3-1
CDR3 DNA: TGTGCCAGCAGCGGACTAGCGGGAGAGAGTCAGTTCTTC
CDR3 protein: CASSGLAGESQFF

D gene: TRBD2
J gene: TRBJ2-2
clone size: -
V gene: TRBV11-2
CDR3 DNA: TGTGCCAGCAGCTGGAGCGGGGTGAACACCGGGGAGCTGTTTTTT
CDR3 protein: CASSWSGVNTGELFF

D gene: TRBD1
J gene: TRBJ2-1
clone size: few
V gene: TRBV12-3/TRBV12-4
CDR3 DNA: TGTGCCAGCAGTTTCACGGACAGGGGACGAGGGCAGTTCTTC
CDR3 protein: CASSFTDRGRGQFF

D gene: -
J gene: TRBJ2-1
clone size: -
V gene: TRBV5-1
CDR3 DNA: TGCGCCAGCAGCCGGGACGGGAATGAGCAGTTCTTC
CDR3 protein: CASSRDGNEQFF

D gene: -
J gene: TRBJ2-2
clone size: few
V gene: TRBV20-1
CDR3 DNA: TGCAGTGCTGGCGGGACGATCGCCGGGGAGCTGTTTTTT
CDR3 protein: CSAGGTIAGELFF

D gene: -
J gene: TRBJ2-2
clone size: -
V gene: TRBV20-1
CDR3 DNA: TGCAGTGCTAGAATTAGGAACACCGGGGAGCTGTTTTTT
CDR3 protein: CSARIRNTGELFF

D gene: TRBD1
J gene: TRBJ1-2
clone size: few
V gene: TRBV27
CDR3 DNA: TGTGCCAGCAGTTTAAGACAGGGGGCCTATGGCTACACCTTC
CDR3 protein: CASSLRQGAYGYTF

D gene: -
J gene: TRBJ2-1
clone size: -
V gene: TRBV5-8
CDR3 DNA: TGTGCCAGCAGCTTATCTGGCGGGCCTAGCTCCTACAATGAGCAGTTCTTC
CDR3 protein: CASSLSGGPSSYNEQFF

D gene: -
J gene: TRBJ1-2
clone size: few
V gene: TRBV20-1
CDR3 DNA: TGCAGTGCCCCCAAGGCCAGCCTTGGCTACACCTTC
CDR3 protein: CSAPKASLGYTF

D gene: -
J gene: TRBJ2-5
clone size: -
V gene: TRBV20-1
CDR3 DNA: TGCAGTGCTAGAGGGCTCAAAGAGACCCAGTACTTC
CDR3 protein: CSARGLKETQYF

D gene: TRBD2
J gene: TRBJ2-1
clone size: -
V gene: TRBV10-3
CDR3 DNA: TGTGCCATCAGTTCAAGTGAAGCTAGCGGGAGGTCCTACAATGAGCAGTTCTTC
CDR3 protein: CAISSSEASGRSYNEQFF

D gene: TRBD2
J gene: TRBJ2-1
clone size: -
V gene: TRBV5-1
CDR3 DNA: TGCGCCAGCAGCCGACTAGCGACATACAATGAGCAGTTCTTC
CDR3 protein: CASSRLATYNEQFF

D gene: -
J gene: TRBJ1-2
clone size: -
V gene: TRBV7-9
CDR3 DNA: TGTGCCAGCAGCTTACCAGCCTTAGGGGATGGCTACACCTTC
CDR3 protein: CASSLPALGDGYTF

D gene: TRBD2
J gene: TRBJ2-7
clone size: few
V gene: TRBV3-1
CDR3 DNA: TGTGCCAGCAGCCAACTAGCGGGCGGGGCCCACGAGCAGTACTTC
CDR3 protein: CASSQLAGGAHEQYF

D gene: TRBD1
J gene: TRBJ1-1
clone size: few
V gene: TRBV7-9
CDR3 DNA: TGTGCCAGCAGCCCAACTAGGGGGCGGAACACTGAAGCTTTCTTT
CDR3 protein: CASSPTRGRNTEAFF

D gene: TRBD1
J gene: TRBJ2-7
clone size: many
V gene: TRBV20-1
CDR3 DNA: TGCAGTGCTAGAGAACCGCGAGGACAGGGGGCTCGGTCCTACGAGCAGTACTTC
CDR3 protein: CSAREPRGQGARSYEQYF

D gene: TRBD2
J gene: TRBJ2-3
clone size: many
V gene: TRBV29-1
CDR3 DNA: TGCAGCGTGGGACTAGCGGGGCTAAACACAGATACGCAGTATTTT
CDR3 protein: CSVGLAGLNTDTQYF

D gene: -
J gene: TRBJ2-2
clone size: -
V gene: TRBV28
CDR3 DNA: TGTGCCAGCAGTTTGTGGGCAGACTCGAACACCGGGGAGCTGTTTTTT
CDR3 protein: CASSLWADSNTGELFF

D gene: TRBD2
J gene: TRBJ2-5
clone size: many
V gene: TRBV4-2
CDR3 DNA: TGTGCCAGCAGCCAAGTCCTAGCGGGAGGTGAAGAGACCCAGTACTTC
CDR3 protein: CASSQVLAGGEETQYF

D gene: -
J gene: TRBJ1-4
clone size: -
V gene: TRBV7-8
CDR3 DNA: TGTGCCAGCAGCCACATACGGGAAGAAAAACTGTTTTTT
CDR3 protein: CASSHIREEKLFF